This TCR beta chain was recorded in a study of shared clonotypes between healthy human individuals. Germline V gene lookup returns CDR1 LNHNV and CDR2 YYDKDF (reference sequence). The germline V and J ends were trimmed by 1 base and 0 bases, with 6 bases remaining between them. The CDR3 consists of 15 residues. Deep was the level at which the assay was run. Sequencing was performed with immunoSEQ multiplex PCR; in TCRdb, only in-frame clones are kept and a portion is missing. The sample holds about 700,000 clones, about 74% seen once. The receptor comes from a woman under 40 in good health. Sequencing used memory CD4+ T cells sorted from blood. Indicated subset: CD45RA-negative fraction. The chain links TRBV15 to TRBJ2-2, with D perhaps matching TRBD1 (6 bases). The CDR3 loop is CATSRGQANTGELFF. DNA for the CDR3: TGTGCCACCAGCAGAGGACAGGCGAACACCGGGGAGCTGTTTTTT.